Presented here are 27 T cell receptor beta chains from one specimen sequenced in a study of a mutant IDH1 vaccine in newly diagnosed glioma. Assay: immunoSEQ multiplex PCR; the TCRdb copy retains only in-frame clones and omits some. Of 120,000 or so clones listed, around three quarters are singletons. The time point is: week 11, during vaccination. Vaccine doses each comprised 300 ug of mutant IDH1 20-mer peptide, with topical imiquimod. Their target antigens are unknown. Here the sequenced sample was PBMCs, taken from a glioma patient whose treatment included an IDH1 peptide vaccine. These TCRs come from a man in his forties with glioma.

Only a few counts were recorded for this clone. CDR3 nucleotides: TGCGCCAGCAGCTTGGATGCCAGCTACAATGAGCAGTTCTTC. Translated, it gives CASSLDASYNEQFF. The chain couples TRBV5-1 to TRBJ2-1; D unclear. Trimming stripped 0 bases from V and 3 bases from J, with 7 bases between. This CDR3 spans 14 amino acids. Germline lookup yields CDR1 SGHRS and CDR2 YFSETQ.

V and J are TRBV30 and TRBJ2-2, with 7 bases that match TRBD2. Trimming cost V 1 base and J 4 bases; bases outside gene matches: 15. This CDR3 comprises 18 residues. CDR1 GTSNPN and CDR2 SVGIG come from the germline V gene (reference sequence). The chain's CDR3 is CAWSGRQQYTGGTGELFF. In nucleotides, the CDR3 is TGTGCCTGGAGTGGAAGGCAGCAATACACGGGGGGCACCGGGGAGCTGTTTTTT.

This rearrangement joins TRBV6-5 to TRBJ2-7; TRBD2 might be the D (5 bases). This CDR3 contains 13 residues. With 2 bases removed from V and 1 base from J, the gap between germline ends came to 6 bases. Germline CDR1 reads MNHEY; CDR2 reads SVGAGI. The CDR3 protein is CASSYRGSYEQYF. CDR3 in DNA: TGTGCCAGCAGTTACAGAGGGTCCTACGAGCAGTACTTC.

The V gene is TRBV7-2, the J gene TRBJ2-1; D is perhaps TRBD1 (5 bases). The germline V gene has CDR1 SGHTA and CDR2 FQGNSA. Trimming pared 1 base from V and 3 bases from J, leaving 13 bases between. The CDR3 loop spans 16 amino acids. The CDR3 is CASSLGPQGHYNEQFF. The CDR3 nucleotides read TGTGCCAGCAGCTTAGGACCCCAGGGTCACTACAATGAGCAGTTCTTC.

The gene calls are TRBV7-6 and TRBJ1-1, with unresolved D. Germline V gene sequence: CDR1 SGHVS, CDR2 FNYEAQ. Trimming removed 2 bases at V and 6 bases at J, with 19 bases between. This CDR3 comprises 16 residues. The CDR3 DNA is TGTGCCAGCAGCTTAATTATAGGGCAGGCTAACGCTGAAGCTTTCTTT. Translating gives CASSLIIGQANAEAFF.

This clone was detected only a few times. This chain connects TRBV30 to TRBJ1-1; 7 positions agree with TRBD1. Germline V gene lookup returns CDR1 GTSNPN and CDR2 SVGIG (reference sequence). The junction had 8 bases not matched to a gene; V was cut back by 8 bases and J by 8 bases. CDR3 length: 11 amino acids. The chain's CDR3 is CAAGGLTEAFF. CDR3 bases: TGTGCCGCAGGGGGACTTACAGAAGCTTTCTTT.

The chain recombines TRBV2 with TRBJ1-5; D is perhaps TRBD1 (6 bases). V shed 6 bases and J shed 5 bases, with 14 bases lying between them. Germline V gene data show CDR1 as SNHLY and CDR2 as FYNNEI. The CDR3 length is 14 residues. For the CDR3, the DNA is TGTGCCAGCAGCGGACAGACATTAGATCAGCCCCAGCATTTT. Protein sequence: CASSGQTLDQPQHF.

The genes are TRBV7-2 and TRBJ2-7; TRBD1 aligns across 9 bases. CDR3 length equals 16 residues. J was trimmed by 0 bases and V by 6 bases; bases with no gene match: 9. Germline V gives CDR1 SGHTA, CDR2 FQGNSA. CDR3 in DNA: TGTGCCAGCAGGTTAACAGGGGGCGCGGGCTCCTACGAGCAGTACTTC. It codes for CASRLTGGAGSYEQYF. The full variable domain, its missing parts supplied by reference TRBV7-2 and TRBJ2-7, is GAGVSQSPSNKVTEKGKDVELRCDPISGHTALYWYRQSLGQGLEFLIYFQGNSAPDKSGLPSDRFSAERTGGSVSTLTIQRTQQEDSAVYLCASRLTGGAGSYEQYFGPGTRLTVT.

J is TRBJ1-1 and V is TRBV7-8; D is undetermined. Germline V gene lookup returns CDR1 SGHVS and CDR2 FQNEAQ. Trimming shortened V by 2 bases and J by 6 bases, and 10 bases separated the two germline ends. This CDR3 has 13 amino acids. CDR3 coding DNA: TGTGCCAGCAGCTTAATGGCAGAGGCTGAAGCTTTCTTT. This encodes CASSLMAEAEAFF.

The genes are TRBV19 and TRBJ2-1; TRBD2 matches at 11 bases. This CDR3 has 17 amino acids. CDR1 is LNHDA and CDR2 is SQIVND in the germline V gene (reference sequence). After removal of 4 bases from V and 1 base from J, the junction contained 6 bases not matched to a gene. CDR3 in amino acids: CASSTRTSGLSYNEQFF. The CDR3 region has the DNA TGTGCCAGTAGTACTCGGACTAGCGGGTTATCCTACAATGAGCAGTTCTTC.

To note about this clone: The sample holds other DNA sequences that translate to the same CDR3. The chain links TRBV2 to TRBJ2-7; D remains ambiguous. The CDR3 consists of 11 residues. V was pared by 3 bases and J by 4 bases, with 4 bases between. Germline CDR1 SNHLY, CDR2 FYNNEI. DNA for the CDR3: TGTGCCAGCAGTGAGGATTACGAGCAGTACTTC. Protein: CASSEDYEQYF.

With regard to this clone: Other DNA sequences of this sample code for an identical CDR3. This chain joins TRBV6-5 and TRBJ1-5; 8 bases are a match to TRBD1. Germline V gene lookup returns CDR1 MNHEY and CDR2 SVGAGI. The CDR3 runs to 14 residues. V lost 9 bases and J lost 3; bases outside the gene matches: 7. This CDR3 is CASRGQGLNQPQHF. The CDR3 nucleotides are TGTGCCAGTCGAGGACAGGGACTCAATCAGCCCCAGCATTTT.

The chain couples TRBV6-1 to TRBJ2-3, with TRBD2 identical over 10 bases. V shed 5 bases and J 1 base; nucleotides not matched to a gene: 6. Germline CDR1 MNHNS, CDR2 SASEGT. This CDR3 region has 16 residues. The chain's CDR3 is CASSKGLAGGTDTQYF. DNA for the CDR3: TGTGCCAGCAGTAAAGGGCTAGCGGGGGGCACAGATACGCAGTATTTT.

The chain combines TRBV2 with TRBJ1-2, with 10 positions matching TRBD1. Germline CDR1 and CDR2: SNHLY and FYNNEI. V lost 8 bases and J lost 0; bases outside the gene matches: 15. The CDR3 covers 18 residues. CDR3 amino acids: CASARSRDRGSANYGYTF. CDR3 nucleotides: TGTGCCAGCGCAAGGAGTCGGGACAGGGGATCAGCTAACTATGGCTACACCTTC.

The CDR3 bases are TGTGCCATCGGCCGGGACCCTTACAATGAGCAGTTCTTC. It specifies CAIGRDPYNEQFF. The chain has TRBV6-5 and TRBJ2-1; the D gene could be TRBD1 or TRBD2 (5 bases each). V dropped 10 bases and J dropped 4 bases, with 14 bases sitting between them. The CDR3 loop spans 13 amino acids. CDR1 is MNHEY, CDR2 SVGAGI, per germline.

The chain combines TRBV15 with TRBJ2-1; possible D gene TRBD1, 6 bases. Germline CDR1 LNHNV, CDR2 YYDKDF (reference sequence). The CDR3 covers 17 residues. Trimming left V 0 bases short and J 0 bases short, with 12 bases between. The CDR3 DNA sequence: TGTGCCACCAGCAGAGATACGACAGGCTTCTCCTACAATGAGCAGTTCTTC. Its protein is CATSRDTTGFSYNEQFF.

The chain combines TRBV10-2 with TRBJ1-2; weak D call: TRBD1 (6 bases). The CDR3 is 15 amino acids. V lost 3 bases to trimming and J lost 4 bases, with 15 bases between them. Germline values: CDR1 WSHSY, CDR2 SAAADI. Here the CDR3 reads CASSDLVGAGYGYTF. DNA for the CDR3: TGCGCCAGCAGTGATTTAGTGGGGGCGGGCTATGGCTACACCTTC.

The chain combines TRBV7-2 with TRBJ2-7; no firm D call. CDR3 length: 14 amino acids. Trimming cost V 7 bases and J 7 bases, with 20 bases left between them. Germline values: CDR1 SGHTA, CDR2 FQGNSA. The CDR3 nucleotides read TGTGCCAGCACCCAAGATGGCTGGAGATATGAGCAGTACTTC. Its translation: CASTQDGWRYEQYF. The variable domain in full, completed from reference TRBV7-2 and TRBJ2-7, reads GAGVSQSPSNKVTEKGKDVELRCDPISGHTALYWYRQSLGQGLEFLIYFQGNSAPDKSGLPSDRFSAERTGGSVSTLTIQRTQQEDSAVYLCASTQDGWRYEQYFGPGTRLTVT.

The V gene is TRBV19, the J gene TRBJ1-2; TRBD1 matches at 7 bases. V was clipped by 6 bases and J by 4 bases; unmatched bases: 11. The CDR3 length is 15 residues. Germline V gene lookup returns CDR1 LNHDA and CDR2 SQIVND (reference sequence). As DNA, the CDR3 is TGTGCCAGTAGCACCCGGGACAGATGGTTCTATGGCTACACCTTC. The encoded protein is CASSTRDRWFYGYTF.

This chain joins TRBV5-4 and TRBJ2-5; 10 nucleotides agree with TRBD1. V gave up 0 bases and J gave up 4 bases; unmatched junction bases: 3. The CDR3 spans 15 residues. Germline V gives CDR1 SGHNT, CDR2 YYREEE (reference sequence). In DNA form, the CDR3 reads TGTGCCAGCAGCTTGGGGGACAGGGGAGGAGAGACCCAGTACTTC. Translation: CASSLGDRGGETQYF.

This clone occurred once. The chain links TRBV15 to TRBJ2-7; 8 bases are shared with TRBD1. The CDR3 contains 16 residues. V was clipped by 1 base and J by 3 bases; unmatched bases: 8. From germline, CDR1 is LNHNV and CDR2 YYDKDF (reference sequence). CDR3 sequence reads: CATSRAGAGGYYEQYF. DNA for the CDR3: TGTGCCACCAGCAGAGCCGGGGCAGGGGGCTACTACGAGCAGTACTTC.

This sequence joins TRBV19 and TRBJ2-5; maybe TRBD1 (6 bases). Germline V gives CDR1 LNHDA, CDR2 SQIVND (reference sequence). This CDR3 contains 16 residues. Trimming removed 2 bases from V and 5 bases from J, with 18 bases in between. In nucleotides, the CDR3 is TGTGCCAGTAGTATATCAGGACAGCCCACGATGGAGACCCAGTACTTC. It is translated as CASSISGQPTMETQYF.

This CDR3 reads CASSRQGIDGYTF. CDR3 DNA: TGTGCCAGCAGTAGACAGGGAATCGATGGCTACACCTTC. The chain carries TRBV2 and TRBJ1-2, with TRBD1 matching 7 bases. CDR1 and CDR2 from the germline V gene are SNHLY and FYNNEI. V dropped 5 bases and J dropped 6; count of bases not matched to a gene: 6. CDR3 length: 13 residues.

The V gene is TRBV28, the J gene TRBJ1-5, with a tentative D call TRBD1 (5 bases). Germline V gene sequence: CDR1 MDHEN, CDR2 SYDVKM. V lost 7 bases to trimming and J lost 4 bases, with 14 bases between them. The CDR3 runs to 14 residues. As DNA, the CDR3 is TGTGCCAGCACCCTACCGGGGGAAAATCAGCCCCAGCATTTT. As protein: CASTLPGENQPQHF.

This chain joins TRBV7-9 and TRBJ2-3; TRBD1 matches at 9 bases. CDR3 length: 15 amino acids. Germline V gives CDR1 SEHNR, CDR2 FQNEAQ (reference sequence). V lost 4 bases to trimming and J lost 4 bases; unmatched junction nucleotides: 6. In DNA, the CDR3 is TGTGCCAGCAGCTCCCGGGACAGGGATGCAGATACGCAGTATTTT. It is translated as CASSSRDRDADTQYF.

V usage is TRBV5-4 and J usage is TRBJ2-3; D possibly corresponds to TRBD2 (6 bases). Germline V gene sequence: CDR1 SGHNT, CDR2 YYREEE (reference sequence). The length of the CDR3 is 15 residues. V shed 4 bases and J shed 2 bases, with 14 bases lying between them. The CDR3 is CASSPAGSLTDTQYF. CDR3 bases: TGTGCCAGCAGCCCCGCGGGGAGCCTCACAGATACGCAGTATTTT.

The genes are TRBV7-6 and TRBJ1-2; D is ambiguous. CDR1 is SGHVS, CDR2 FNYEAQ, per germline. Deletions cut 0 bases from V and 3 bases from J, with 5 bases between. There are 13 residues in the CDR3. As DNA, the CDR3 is TGTGCCAGCAGCTTAGCTGGCGACTATGGCTACACCTTC. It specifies CASSLAGDYGYTF. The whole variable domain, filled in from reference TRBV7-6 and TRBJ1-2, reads GAGVSQSPRYKVTKRGQDVALRCDPISGHVSLYWYRQALGQGPEFLTYFNYEAQQDKSGLPNDRFSAERPEGSISTLTIQRTEQRDSAMYRCASSLAGDYGYTFGSGTRLTVV.